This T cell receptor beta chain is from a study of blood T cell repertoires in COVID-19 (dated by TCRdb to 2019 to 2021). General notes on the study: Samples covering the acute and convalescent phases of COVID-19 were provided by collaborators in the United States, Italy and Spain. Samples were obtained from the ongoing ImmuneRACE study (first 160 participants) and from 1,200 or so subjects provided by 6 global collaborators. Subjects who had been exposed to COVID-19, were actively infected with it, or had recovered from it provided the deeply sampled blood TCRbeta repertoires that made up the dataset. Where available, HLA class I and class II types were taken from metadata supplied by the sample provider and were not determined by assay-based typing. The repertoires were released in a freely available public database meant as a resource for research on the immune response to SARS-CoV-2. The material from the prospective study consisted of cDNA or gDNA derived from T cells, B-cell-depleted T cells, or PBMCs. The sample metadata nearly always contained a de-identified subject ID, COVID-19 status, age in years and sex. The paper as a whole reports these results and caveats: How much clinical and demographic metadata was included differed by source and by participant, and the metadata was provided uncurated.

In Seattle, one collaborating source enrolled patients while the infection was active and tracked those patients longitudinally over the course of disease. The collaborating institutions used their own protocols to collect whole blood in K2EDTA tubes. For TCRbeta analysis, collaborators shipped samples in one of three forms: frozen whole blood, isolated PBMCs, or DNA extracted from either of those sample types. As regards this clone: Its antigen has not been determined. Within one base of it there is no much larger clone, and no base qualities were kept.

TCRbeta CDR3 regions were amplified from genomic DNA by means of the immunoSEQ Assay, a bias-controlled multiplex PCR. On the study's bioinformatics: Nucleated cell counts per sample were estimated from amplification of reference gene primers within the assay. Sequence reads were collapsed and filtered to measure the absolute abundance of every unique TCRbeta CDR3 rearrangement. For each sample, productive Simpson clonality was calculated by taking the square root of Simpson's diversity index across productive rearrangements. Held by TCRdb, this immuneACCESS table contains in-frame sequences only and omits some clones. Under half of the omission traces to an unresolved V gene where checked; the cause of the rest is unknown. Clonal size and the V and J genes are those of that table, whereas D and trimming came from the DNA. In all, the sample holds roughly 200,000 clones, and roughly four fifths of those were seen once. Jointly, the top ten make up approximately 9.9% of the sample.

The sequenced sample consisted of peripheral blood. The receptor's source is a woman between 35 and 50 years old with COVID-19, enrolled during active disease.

The sequence in DNA is TGTGCCAGCAGCACCGCCGGAGGGGCGCGGGGCACTGAAGCTTTCTTT. This codes for CASSTAGGARGTEAFF. The V gene is TRBV5-6 and the J gene is TRBJ1-1; a tentative D match to TRBD1 spans 5 bases. From the germline V gene, CDR1 is SGHDT and CDR2 is YYEEEE. The CDR3 spans 16 residues, from the cysteine through the phenylalanine. Left in the record is the CDR3 DNA by itself, 48 bases read in frame from the first base. V drops 4 bases and J drops 4 bases, leaving 20 bases in between. The full variable domain, completed from the reference TRBV5-6 and TRBJ1-1 proteins outside the CDR3, reads DAGVTQSPTHLIKTRGQQVTLRCSPKSGHDTVSWYQQALGQGPQFIFQYYEEEERQRGNFPDRFSGHQFPNYSSELNVNALLLGDSALYLCASSTAGGARGTEAFFGQGTRLTVV.